Following are 30 T cell receptor beta chains from one sample sequenced in a study of blood T cell repertoires in COVID-19. Libraries were prepared by immunoSEQ multiplex PCR; TCRdb keeps only in-frame clonotypes and omits some of them. The table shows some 120,000 clones, with more than 70% occurring only once. Material: peripheral blood. Receptors were obtained from a human donor in a cohort sampled during active COVID-19.

The V gene is TRBV4-1, the J gene TRBJ2-7; D is unresolved. The germline V gene encodes CDR1 MGHRA and CDR2 YSYEKL. The germline V and J ends were trimmed by 2 bases and 0 bases, with 17 bases remaining between them. The CDR3 totals 17 residues. The DNA of the CDR3 is TGCGCCAGCAGCCAAAACGCACGCGGCCTTAGCTCCTACGAGCAGTACTTC. It specifies CASSQNARGLSSYEQYF.

This sequence joins TRBV29-1 and TRBJ2-1; 7 bases align to TRBD2. The CDR3 is 15 residues long. CDR1 and CDR2 (germline): SQVTM, ANQGSEA. J gave up 2 bases and V 7 bases, and 11 bases lay outside the gene matches. The CDR3 loop reads CSAGGRDYAYNEQFF. The DNA of the CDR3 is TGCAGCGCCGGGGGGAGGGACTATGCCTACAATGAGCAGTTCTTC.

This chain links TRBV5-1 with TRBJ2-1; 8 bases map to TRBD2. The CDR3 is made up of 15 amino acids. Germline CDR1 is SGHRS and CDR2 is YFSETQ. V lost 7 bases to trimming and J lost 7 bases; unmatched junction nucleotides: 13. This CDR3 reads CASRRGAGDRNEQFF. The CDR3 coding sequence is TGCGCCAGCCGGAGGGGAGCGGGAGATCGGAATGAGCAGTTCTTC.

The chain employs TRBV27 and TRBJ1-2, with TRBD1 matching 10 bases. Per germline, CDR1 MNHEY and CDR2 SMNVEV (reference sequence). The CDR3 loop spans 15 amino acids. The J segment lost 4 bases and the V segment lost 8 bases, leaving 10 bases of the junction unmatched. The CDR3 coding sequence is TGTGCCAGCGGGGCCCCGGGACAGGGGATCTATGGCTACACCTTC. Translation gives CASGAPGQGIYGYTF.

Only one count was recorded for this clone. The V and J genes are TRBV4-2 and TRBJ2-1, with no clear D. The V gene's germline CDR1 is LGHNA and CDR2 YNFKEQ. V lost 4 bases and J lost 0, with 13 bases in between. This CDR3 contains 16 residues. CDR3: CASSPHYGSSYNEQFF. The CDR3, as DNA: TGTGCCAGCAGCCCGCACTACGGAAGCTCCTACAATGAGCAGTTCTTC.

The J gene is TRBJ1-4, the V gene TRBV5-1; weak D call: TRBD1 (6 bases). There are 16 residues in the CDR3. Between the trimmed V and J ends, which lost 3 bases and 11 bases, there was a span of 23 bases. CDR1 and CDR2 (germline): SGHRS, YFSETQ. CDR3: CASSSGQTSLGGKLFF. In DNA form, the CDR3 reads TGCGCCAGCAGCTCCGGACAGACCTCCTTGGGAGGGAAACTGTTTTTT.

The rearrangement uses TRBV3-1 (or the pseudogene TRBV3-2) and TRBJ1-2; unclear D gene. Germline-derived CDR1 and CDR2 are LGHDT and YNNKEL (reference sequence). With 1 base removed from V and 8 bases from J, the gap between germline ends came to 5 bases. This CDR3 spans 11 amino acids. CDR3 coding DNA: TGTGCCAGCAGCCAAGGCGGGGGCTACACCTTC. Amino acids: CASSQGGGYTF.

CDR3 in DNA: TGTGCCAGCAGCGAAAGAGGCGGGACAGCGAATTCACCCCTCCACTTT. It yields the protein CASSERGGTANSPLHF. The chain joins TRBV2 to TRBJ1-6; TRBD1 agrees at 7 bases. V dropped 6 bases and J dropped 7; count of bases not matched to a gene: 12. The CDR3 totals 16 residues. Germline loops: CDR1 SNHLY, CDR2 FYNNEI.

This chain links TRBV11-2 with TRBJ1-6; TRBD1 matches 7 bases. Germline assignment: CDR1 SGHAT and CDR2 FQNNGV. There are 15 residues in the CDR3. The V segment lost 4 bases and the J segment 8 bases; nucleotides outside the gene matches: 8. The chain's CDR3 is CASSSRQGYYSPLHF. CDR3 nucleotides: TGTGCCAGCAGCTCTAGACAGGGATATTATTCACCCCTCCACTTT.

The chain couples TRBV3-1 (or the pseudogene TRBV3-2) to TRBJ2-5, with a tentative D call TRBD2 (6 bases). Germline V gene data show CDR1 as LGHDT and CDR2 as YNNKEL (reference sequence). The CDR3 has 19 residues. V shed 0 bases and J shed 1 base, with 21 bases lying between them. CDR3 bases: TGTGCCAGCAGCCAAGATTCGGCACTAGCAGCCGGCCCCCAAGAGACCCAGTACTTC. It codes for CASSQDSALAAGPQETQYF.

The chain links TRBV5-4 to TRBJ2-7; TRBD1 is a possible D gene (6 bases). Per germline, CDR1 SGHNT and CDR2 YYREEE (reference sequence). The CDR3 consists of 13 residues. Deletions cut 2 bases from V and 6 bases from J, with 12 bases between. The CDR3 protein is CASSLETGFEQYF. The CDR3 region has the DNA TGTGCCAGCAGCTTAGAGACAGGCTTCGAGCAGTACTTC.

This chain joins TRBV4-2 and TRBJ1-2, with 9 bases aligning to TRBD1. Germline V gene data show CDR1 as LGHNA and CDR2 as YNFKEQ. This CDR3 region has 17 residues. V shed 0 bases, J shed 2 bases, and the junction held 7 bases outside the gene matches. The CDR3 loop is CASSQELGTGTNYGYTF. The CDR3 DNA reads as TGTGCCAGCAGCCAAGAATTGGGGACAGGGACCAACTATGGCTACACCTTC.

The chain joins TRBV9 to TRBJ2-2; 10 nucleotides agree with TRBD2. The ends lost 0 bases at V and 4 bases at J; junction bases unmatched: 3. The CDR3 runs to 16 residues. The germline gives CDR1 SGDLS, CDR2 YYNGEE. The CDR3 coding sequence is TGTGCCAGCAGCGTAGCTAGCGGGAGTCTCACCGGGGAGCTGTTTTTT. Translation: CASSVASGSLTGELFF.

The CDR3 reads CASTVGLNTEAFF. The CDR3 DNA reads TGTGCCAGCACGGTTGGACTTAACACTGAAGCTTTCTTT. J is TRBJ1-1 and V is TRBV7-6; D uncertain. Trimming pared 7 bases from V and 2 bases from J, leaving 11 bases between. The CDR3 consists of 13 residues. CDR1 and CDR2 (germline): SGHVS, FNYEAQ.

The rearrangement uses TRBV4-2 and TRBJ2-2; 7 nucleotides line up with TRBD2. V trimming: 4 bases; J trimming: 2 bases; junction bases outside the gene matches: 7. Germline V lookup: CDR1 LGHNA, CDR2 YNFKEQ. The CDR3 sequence is 16 residues long. The CDR3 bases are TGTGCCAGCAGCCCTGGGACGGGACTAAACACCGGGGAGCTGTTTTTT. It is translated as CASSPGTGLNTGELFF.

V gene TRBV21-1 combines with J gene TRBJ1-2. TRBV21-1 is noted as a pseudogene. The CDR3 sequence is 14 residues long. This CDR3 reads CASSKVEANYGYTF. The CDR3 DNA follows: TGTGCCAGCAGCAAAGTTGAGGCAAACTATGGCTACACCTTC.

The V call is TRBV4-2, the J call TRBJ2-5, with D possibly being TRBD2 (7 bases). Per the germline V gene, CDR1 is LGHNA and CDR2 is YNFKEQ. The CDR3 length is 15 residues. The ends were cut back, 2 bases at V and 3 bases at J, with 13 bases in the middle. The chain's CDR3 is CASSQRLGGEETQYF. Here the CDR3 DNA reads TGTGCCAGCAGCCAAAGACTAGGGGGGGAAGAGACCCAGTACTTC.

This chain uses TRBV2 with TRBJ2-7; TRBD1 matches at 7 bases. This CDR3 has 14 amino acids. Trimming cost V 7 bases and J 4 bases; bases outside gene matches: 10. Germline loops: CDR1 SNHLY, CDR2 FYNNEI. The CDR3 sequence is CASKIGTVLYEQYF. The CDR3 nucleotides are TGTGCCAGCAAGATTGGGACAGTCCTTTACGAGCAGTACTTC.

The chain has TRBV6-4 and TRBJ2-1; D not resolved. The germline V and J ends were trimmed by 4 bases and 8 bases, with 12 bases remaining between them. This CDR3 has 13 residues. Germline V gene lookup returns CDR1 MRHNA and CDR2 SNTAGT. The CDR3 coding sequence is TGTGCCAGCAGTGTGAAAGCTACGGATGAGCAGTTCTTC. Translating it yields CASSVKATDEQFF.

The gene calls are TRBV9 and TRBJ2-3; TRBD2 matches 8 bases. The ends lost 0 bases at V and 5 bases at J; junction bases unmatched: 5. The CDR3 extends over 15 amino acids. The germline V gene has CDR1 SGDLS and CDR2 YYNGEE. The CDR3 nucleotides read TGTGCCAGCAGCGTAGCGGGGGGGCTTTTAGATACGCAGTATTTT. Amino acid sequence: CASSVAGGLLDTQYF.

This clone appeared a single time. This chain joins TRBV7-6 and TRBJ1-3, with D possibly TRBD1 on 5 matching bases. The CDR3 length is 15 residues. Deletions cut 5 bases from V and 4 bases from J, with 15 bases between. Germline CDR1 reads SGHVS; CDR2 reads FNYEAQ. The CDR3 region has the DNA TGTGCCAGCAGCCCAGGGAGGCAGGAGGGAAACACCATATATTTT. Protein: CASSPGRQEGNTIYF.

The rearrangement links TRBV6-1 to TRBJ2-7; the match to TRBD1 covers 8 bases. Germline V gene lookup returns CDR1 MNHNS and CDR2 SASEGT. The junction had 6 bases not matched to a gene; V was cut back by 1 base and J by 7 bases. This CDR3 has 14 residues. DNA for the CDR3: TGTGCCAGCAGTGAAGAGCAGGGGGCGAGTGAGCAGTACTTC. Translation: CASSEEQGASEQYF.

V is TRBV7-6 and J is TRBJ1-4; D gene unclear. The CDR3 runs 15 residues. The V gene lost 1 base and the J gene lost 10 bases, with 16 bases spanning the gap. Germline values: CDR1 SGHVS, CDR2 FNYEAQ. The CDR3 loop is CASSLETPGSGKLFF. The CDR3 DNA follows: TGTGCCAGCAGCTTAGAGACTCCGGGGAGCGGAAAACTGTTTTTT.

The sample holds a few counts of this clone. The chain recombines TRBV2 with TRBJ1-2; D gene ambiguous. The V end lost 8 bases, the J end lost 7 bases, and 20 bases lay between the germline ends. From germline, CDR1 is SNHLY and CDR2 FYNNEI. The CDR3 consists of 14 residues. As DNA, the CDR3 is TGTGCCAGCGTCGATTTACCCGGCTCGGGTGGCTACACCTTC. Amino acid sequence: CASVDLPGSGGYTF. Full variable domain (missing parts from reference TRBV2 and TRBJ1-2): EPEVTQTPSHQVTQMGQEVILRCVPISNHLYFYWYRQILGQKVEFLVSFYNNEISEKSEIFDDQFSVERPDGSNFTLKIRSTKLEDSAMYFCASVDLPGSGGYTFGSGTRLTVV.

J is TRBJ2-7 and V is TRBV2; the D is unclear. CDR1 is SNHLY, CDR2 FYNNEI, per germline. V was pared by 3 bases and J by 0 bases, with 9 bases between. The CDR3 has 14 amino acids. CDR3 region: CASSEVRSSYEQYF. CDR3 coding DNA: TGTGCCAGCAGTGAGGTGCGGAGCTCCTACGAGCAGTACTTC.

The chain recombines TRBV6-5 with TRBJ2-7; TRBD1 is a possible D gene (6 bases). Trimming pared 0 bases from V and 6 bases from J, leaving 9 bases between. This CDR3 comprises 13 residues. Germline assignment: CDR1 MNHEY and CDR2 SVGAGI. CDR3 loop: CASSYSRGGEQYF. DNA of the CDR3: TGTGCCAGCAGTTACTCCAGGGGTGGCGAGCAGTACTTC.

This clone was observed a single time. This chain uses TRBV6-1 with TRBJ2-3; D might be TRBD2 (5 bases). Germline V lookup: CDR1 MNHNS, CDR2 SASEGT. V was cut by 1 base and J by 9 bases, with 11 bases left in between. The CDR3 consists of 13 residues. CDR3 sequence: CASSEVSRGTQYF. CDR3 bases: TGTGCCAGCAGTGAAGTATCCCGGGGAACGCAGTATTTT.

The chain uses TRBV28 and TRBJ2-3; D call uncertain. Germline loops: CDR1 MDHEN, CDR2 SYDVKM. The ends were cut back, 5 bases at V and 0 bases at J, with 15 bases in the middle. The CDR3 covers 16 residues. CDR3 sequence: CASSLPYGGSTDTQYF. The CDR3 DNA reads TGTGCCAGCAGTCTACCCTACGGTGGTAGCACAGATACGCAGTATTTT.

The chain carries TRBV6-5 and TRBJ2-1; TRBD2 aligns across 9 bases. Trimming took 8 bases from V and 9 from J; bases not matched to a gene: 8. The length of the CDR3 is 13 residues. CDR1 MNHEY and CDR2 SVGAGI come from the germline V gene. The CDR3, as DNA: TGTGCCAGCGGAGTAGCGGGAGTAGCTGAGCAGTTCTTC. Translated, it gives CASGVAGVAEQFF.

This chain connects TRBV6-1 to TRBJ2-7; 10 bases map to TRBD2. The CDR3 is made up of 14 amino acids. V was pared by 1 base and J by 6 bases, with 3 bases of the junction left unmatched. The V gene's germline CDR1 is MNHNS and CDR2 SASEGT. The CDR3 nucleotides read TGTGCCAGCAGTGAAGGGGGGACTAGCGTCGAGCAGTACTTC. Translated, it gives CASSEGGTSVEQYF.